The present TCR beta chain was sequenced within a study of T-cell reconstitution after alpha-beta-depleted transplantation in children. The authors prepared the TCRbeta library with unique molecular identifiers. TCRdb itself ran the PCR reads through MiXCR, one entry per CDR3 protein. The sample includes about 500,000 distinct CDR3 sequences, 32% of them seen just once. This clonotype was sampled from a human donor who donated a stem cell graft to a child with aplastic anemia. Sequences were derived from PBMCs from the stem cell graft donor, sampled from the stem cell graft.

CDR3 DNA sequence: TGCAGTGCTAGAGAACTAGCGGCCCCCTACGAGCAGTACTTC. It translates to CSARELAAPYEQYF. This sequence joins TRBV20-1 and TRBJ2-7; 8 bases are a match to TRBD2. CDR1 is DFQATT, CDR2 SNEGSKA, per germline (reference sequence). The CDR3 length is 14 residues. V was clipped by 0 bases and J by 2 bases; unmatched bases: 3.